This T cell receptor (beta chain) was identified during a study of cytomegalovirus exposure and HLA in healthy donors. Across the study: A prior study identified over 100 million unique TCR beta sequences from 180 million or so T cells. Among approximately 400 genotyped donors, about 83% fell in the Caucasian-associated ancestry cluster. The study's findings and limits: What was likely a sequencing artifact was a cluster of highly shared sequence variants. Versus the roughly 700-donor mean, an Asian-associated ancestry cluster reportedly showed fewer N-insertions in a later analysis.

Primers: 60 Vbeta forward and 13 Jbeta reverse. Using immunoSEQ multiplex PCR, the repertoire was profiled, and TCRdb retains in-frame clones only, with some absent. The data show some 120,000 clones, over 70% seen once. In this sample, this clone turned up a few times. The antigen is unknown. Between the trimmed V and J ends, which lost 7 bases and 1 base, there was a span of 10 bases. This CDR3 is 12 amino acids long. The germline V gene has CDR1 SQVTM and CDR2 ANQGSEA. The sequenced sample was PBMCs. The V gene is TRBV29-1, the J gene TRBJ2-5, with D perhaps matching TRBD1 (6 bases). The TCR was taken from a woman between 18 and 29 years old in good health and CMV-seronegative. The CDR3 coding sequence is TGCAGCGCAAAGGACAGCCAAGAGACCCAGTACTTC. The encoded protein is CSAKDSQETQYF.